This T cell receptor (beta chain) was obtained from a study of cytomegalovirus exposure and HLA in healthy donors. Findings and caveats of the study: Compared with the roughly 670-donor mean, an Asian-associated ancestry cluster reportedly had fewer N-insertions, according to a later analysis.

This clone was counted a few times. Its specificity is not known. Other DNA sequences from this sample encode an identical CDR3 as well. A multiplex PCR was run with 60 Vbeta primers and 13 Jbeta primers. Generated by immunoSEQ multiplex PCR, the TCRdb table keeps only in-frame clones and is missing some. The data contain about 130,000 clones, 79% of them singletons. The V and J ends lost 0 bases and 1 base, in that order; junction bases with no gene match: 3. In germline, CDR1 is SGHRS, CDR2 YFSETQ. This CDR3 is 15 amino acids long. This chain uses TRBV5-1 with TRBJ1-1; 7 bases line up with TRBD1. The sample comprised PBMCs. This TCR came from a man between 18 and 29 years old in good health and CMV-seronegative. CDR3 sequence: CASSLGQGRNTEAFF. DNA of the CDR3: TGCGCCAGCAGCTTGGGACAGGGACGGAACACTGAAGCTTTCTTT.